These 20 T cell receptor beta chains were all obtained from the same sample, sequenced in a study of T cell repertoires in cytomegalovirus infection. TCRdb fed the reads into MiXCR, producing one record per CDR3 protein. The table includes around 130,000 distinct CDR3 sequences, about 24% detected once. Their cognate antigens are unknown. Sequencing used PBMCs, sequenced either directly or after in vitro stimulation (not recorded which). The source of these receptors is a human donor in good health (CMV status not recorded). Some clones in this sample may be carry-over from other donors' samples.

This clonotype was recorded many times. The chain combines TRBV7-2 with TRBJ2-2; 11 bases map to TRBD1. The CDR3 runs 16 residues. The germline V gene encodes CDR1 SGHTA and CDR2 FQGNSA. With 4 bases clipped from V and 4 bases from J, the junction kept 5 bases outside the gene matches. CDR3 residues: CASSYTGQGGTGELFF. The CDR3 DNA reads TGTGCCAGCAGCTACACGGGACAGGGGGGCACCGGGGAGCTGTTTTTT.

This clonotype was seen a few times. V usage is TRBV12-3 or TRBV12-4 and J usage is TRBJ2-1; D possibly corresponds to TRBD2 (6 bases). V was shortened by 7 bases and J by 6 bases, with 13 bases between the two germline ends. CDR3 length: 13 amino acids. The CDR3 DNA is TGTGCCAGCAATACCGGGACTCGCAATGAGCAGTTCTTC. This codes for CASNTGTRNEQFF.

In this sample, this clonotype is medium-sized. For the CDR3, the DNA is TGTGCCAGCAGCTTACTAGACCTTGTAATCTACAATGAGCAGTTCTTC. This gives the protein CASSLLDLVIYNEQFF. The chain carries TRBV7-9 and TRBJ2-1; D is unresolved. Trimming pared 2 bases from V and 3 bases from J, leaving 14 bases between. The CDR3 loop spans 16 amino acids. Germline CDR1 and CDR2: SEHNR and FQNEAQ (reference sequence).

In its sample, this clonotype was seen a few times. This chain links TRBV29-1 with TRBJ2-2; D is uncertain. Between the trimmed V and J ends, which lost 3 bases and 5 bases, there was a span of 7 bases. The germline V gene encodes CDR1 SQVTM and CDR2 ANQGSEA. The CDR3 runs 12 residues. The CDR3 nucleotides are TGCAGCGTTGAGGGTTGGACCGGGGAGCTGTTTTTT. As protein: CSVEGWTGELFF.

This clonotype was picked up a small number of times. The genes are TRBV19 and TRBJ2-1; D may be TRBD2 (6 bases). The CDR3 loop spans 16 amino acids. Trimming took 7 bases from V and 0 from J, leaving 16 bases between them. The germline V gene encodes CDR1 LNHDA and CDR2 SQIVND (reference sequence). The CDR3 protein is CASTSQRVASYNEQFF. The CDR3 DNA reads as TGTGCCAGTACCAGCCAGCGGGTGGCCTCCTACAATGAGCAGTTCTTC.

V is TRBV7-8 and J is TRBJ2-7; D unclear. Germline CDR1 SGHVS, CDR2 FQNEAQ. V lost 1 base to trimming and J lost 3 bases, with 13 bases between them. CDR3 length equals 15 residues. This CDR3 reads CASSLGAGRLYEQYV. The DNA of the CDR3 is TGTGCCAGCAGCTTAGGGGCAGGAAGGCTCTACGAGCAGTACGTC.

The V call is TRBV7-6, the J call TRBJ2-1; TRBD2 matches at 13 bases. Germline assignment: CDR1 SGHVS and CDR2 FNYEAQ. Trimming at V came to 4 bases and at J to 0 bases, leaving 6 bases not matched to a gene. The CDR3 has 18 amino acids. The CDR3: CASSSKGTSGISYNEQFF. CDR3 bases: TGTGCCAGCAGCTCGAAAGGGACTAGCGGGATCTCCTACAATGAGCAGTTCTTC. The full variable domain, in which reference TRBV7-6 and TRBJ2-1 provide the parts outside the CDR3, is GAGVSQSPRYKVTKRGQDVALRCDPISGHVSLYWYRQALGQGPEFLTYFNYEAQQDKSGLPNDRFSAERPEGSISTLTIQRTEQRDSAMYRCASSSKGTSGISYNEQFFGPGTRLTVL.

Comment on this clonotype: This may stem from a read error, because a much larger clone lies one nucleotide away. The rearrangement uses TRBV7-4 and TRBJ2-3; 11 bases match TRBD1. This CDR3 is 18 amino acids long. Germline CDR1 SGHVT, CDR2 SQSDAQ. CDR3 sequence (DNA): TGTGTCAGCAGCTCCTCCTACGGGGACAGGGGGACGAGAGATACGCAGTATTTT. Amino acids: CVSSSSYGDRGTRDTQYF.

V usage is TRBV10-3 and J usage is TRBJ2-7, with 7 bases matching TRBD1. The CDR3 has 14 residues. In germline, CDR1 is ENHRY, CDR2 SYGVKD. V shed 6 bases, J shed 6 bases, and the junction held 11 bases outside the gene matches. CDR3 nucleotide sequence: TGTGCCATCAGAGGGACAGAGGCAGGGGGCGAGCAGTACTTC. Translation: CAIRGTEAGGEQYF.

This clonotype was seen ten or more times. The rearrangement uses TRBV7-2 and TRBJ1-4, with D possibly being TRBD1 (5 bases). Germline lookup yields CDR1 SGHTA and CDR2 FQGNSA. This CDR3 spans 13 amino acids. Trimming took off 6 bases at V and 3 bases at J, with 8 bases between the two ends. The CDR3 here is CASSGGANEKLFF. In DNA form, the CDR3 reads TGTGCCAGCAGTGGAGGGGCTAATGAAAAACTGTTTTTT.

This clonotype was seen many times. The gene calls are TRBV7-9 and TRBJ1-1; D is undetermined. This CDR3 has 13 amino acids. Trimming pared 2 bases from V and 8 bases from J, leaving 12 bases between. Per germline, CDR1 SEHNR and CDR2 FQNEAQ (reference sequence). The CDR3, as DNA: TGTGCCAGCAGCTTAAATTGGGATCCAGAAGCTTTCTTT. Encoded protein: CASSLNWDPEAFF.

This rearrangement joins TRBV5-4 to TRBJ2-3; either TRBD1 or TRBD2 may fit D (6 bases each). Germline assignment: CDR1 SGHNT and CDR2 YYREEE (reference sequence). This CDR3 spans 15 amino acids. The V gene lost 5 bases and the J gene lost 2 bases, with 15 bases spanning the gap. The CDR3 is CASRGGSGSTDTQYF. In nucleotides, the CDR3 is TGTGCCAGCAGAGGGGGTAGCGGATCCACAGATACGCAGTATTTT.

This clonotype was recorded only once. One junction end disagrees with the germline gene, perhaps due to a read error. The gene calls are TRBV11-2 and TRBJ2-7; TRBD2 is a possible D gene (5 bases). The CDR3 is made up of 12 amino acids. Per the germline V gene, CDR1 is SGHAT and CDR2 is FQNNGV. The CDR3 region has the DNA TGTACCAGCAGCTCCCGCGGGTACGAGCAGTACTTC. Residues: CTSSSRGYEQYF.

The genes are TRBV7-2 and TRBJ2-2; 13 nucleotides align to TRBD2. Looked up from germline, CDR1 is SGHTA and CDR2 is FQGNSA. After removal of 0 bases from V and 5 bases from J, the junction contained 6 bases not matched to a gene. CDR3 length: 18 residues. The DNA of the CDR3 is TGTGCCAGCAGCTTAGCGCAACTAGCGGGAGGGGGGACCGGGGAGCTGTTTTTT. This sequence encodes CASSLAQLAGGGTGELFF.

This clonotype was detected only a few times. V and J are TRBV5-4 and TRBJ2-3; 9 bases are a match to TRBD2. The CDR3 spans 17 residues. Trimming removed 4 bases from V and 1 base from J; junction bases left unmatched: 10. The germline gives CDR1 SGHNT, CDR2 YYREEE (reference sequence). The CDR3 nucleotides read TGTGCCAGCAGCCCACTTGGCGGGGGGGGGGGCACAGATACGCAGTATTTT. Its translation is CASSPLGGGGGTDTQYF.

The sample holds a few counts of this clonotype. The V call is TRBV7-6, the J call TRBJ2-3, with 11 nucleotides matching TRBD2. V trimming: 5 bases; J trimming: 6 bases; junction bases outside the gene matches: 10. The CDR3 is made up of 16 amino acids. CDR1 SGHVS and CDR2 FNYEAQ come from the germline V gene. CDR3 DNA sequence: TGTGCCAGCAGCACTGGGGCTAGCGGGAGGTCGGATACGCAGTATTTT. This codes for CASSTGASGRSDTQYF.

On this clonotype itself: One end of the junction fails to match germline, which may point to a read error. The rearrangement links TRBV7-9 to TRBJ1-4; D unclear. This CDR3 has 13 amino acids. Germline assignment: CDR1 SEHNR and CDR2 FQNEAQ (reference sequence). The DNA for the CDR3 is TGTGCCAGCGGCTTGCGGGTTTATGAAAAACTGTTTTTT. As protein: CASGLRVYEKLFF.

The V and J genes are TRBV28 and TRBJ1-5; 8 bases are shared with TRBD1. The ends lost 1 base at V and 0 bases at J; junction bases unmatched: 14. This CDR3 is 20 amino acids long. Germline CDR1 and CDR2: MDHEN and SYDVKM. CDR3 bases: TGTGCCAGCAGTTTATTAGGTACAGGGGGACTCCCCTATAGCAATCAGCCCCAGCATTTT. Amino acids: CASSLLGTGGLPYSNQPQHF.

The chain employs TRBV6-2 or TRBV6-3 and TRBJ2-1; D ambiguous. This CDR3 comprises 11 residues. Trimming took 1 base from V and 10 from J, leaving 5 bases between them. Germline V gives CDR1 MNHEY, CDR2 SVGEGT. CDR3 bases: TGTGCCAGCAGTTACTTAGGGGAGCAGTTCTTC. It translates to CASSYLGEQFF.

This clonotype was seen repeatedly, ten times or more. V gene TRBV27 combines with J gene TRBJ2-7, with D maybe TRBD1 (6 bases). Germline V CDR1 and CDR2: MNHEY, SMNVEV (reference sequence). Trimming left V 6 bases short and J 0 bases short, with 15 bases between. This CDR3 comprises 15 residues. In DNA form, the CDR3 reads TGTGCCAGCAGAAGTCGGGGACACGGCTCCTACGAGCAGTACGTC. This gives the protein CASRSRGHGSYEQYV.